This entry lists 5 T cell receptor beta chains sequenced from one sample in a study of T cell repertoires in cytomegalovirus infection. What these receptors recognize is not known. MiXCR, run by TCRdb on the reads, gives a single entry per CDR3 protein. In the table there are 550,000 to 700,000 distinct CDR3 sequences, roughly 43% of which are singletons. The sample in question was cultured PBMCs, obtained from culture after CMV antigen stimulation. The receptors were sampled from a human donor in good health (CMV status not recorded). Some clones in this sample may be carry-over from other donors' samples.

CDR3 nucleotides: TGCAGTGCCAGCAACAATGAGCAGTTCTTC. Its translation: CSASNNEQFF. The V and J genes are TRBV20-1 and TRBJ2-1; D is uncertain. The length of the CDR3 is 10 residues. Germline assignment: CDR1 DFQATT and CDR2 SNEGSKA (reference sequence). The V and J ends lost 6 bases and 5 bases respectively, with 5 bases between them.

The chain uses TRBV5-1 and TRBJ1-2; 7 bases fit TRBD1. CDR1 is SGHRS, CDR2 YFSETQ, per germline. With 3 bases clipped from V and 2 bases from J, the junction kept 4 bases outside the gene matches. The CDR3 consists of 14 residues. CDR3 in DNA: TGCGCCAGCAGCTCCAAACAGGGGAACTATGGCTACACCTTC. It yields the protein CASSSKQGNYGYTF.

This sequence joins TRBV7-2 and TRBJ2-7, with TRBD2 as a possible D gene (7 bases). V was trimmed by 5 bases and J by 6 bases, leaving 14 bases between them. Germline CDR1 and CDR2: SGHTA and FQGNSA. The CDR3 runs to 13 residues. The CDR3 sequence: CASSPAGAGEQYF. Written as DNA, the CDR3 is TGTGCCAGCAGCCCGGCGGGGGCTGGCGAGCAGTACTTC.

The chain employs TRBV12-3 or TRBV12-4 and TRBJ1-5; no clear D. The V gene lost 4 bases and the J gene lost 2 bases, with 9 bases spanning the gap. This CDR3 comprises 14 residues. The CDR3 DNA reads TGTGCCAGCAGTTATAACAGCCGCAATCAGCCCCAGCATTTT. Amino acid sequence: CASSYNSRNQPQHF.

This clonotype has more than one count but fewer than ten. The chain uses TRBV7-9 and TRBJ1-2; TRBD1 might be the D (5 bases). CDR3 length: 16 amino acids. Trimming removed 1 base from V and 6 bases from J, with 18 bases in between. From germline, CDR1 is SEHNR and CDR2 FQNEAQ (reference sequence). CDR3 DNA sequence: TGTGCCAGCAGCTTAGGGTCAGGGTGGACTAGGAATGGCTACACCTTC. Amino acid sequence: CASSLGSGWTRNGYTF. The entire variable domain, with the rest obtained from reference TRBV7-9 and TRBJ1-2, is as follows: DTGVSQNPRHKITKRGQNVTFRCDPISEHNRLYWYRQTLGQGPEFLTYFQNEAQLEKSRLLSDRFSAERPKGSFSTLEIQRTEQGDSAMYLCASSLGSGWTRNGYTFGSGTRLTVV.